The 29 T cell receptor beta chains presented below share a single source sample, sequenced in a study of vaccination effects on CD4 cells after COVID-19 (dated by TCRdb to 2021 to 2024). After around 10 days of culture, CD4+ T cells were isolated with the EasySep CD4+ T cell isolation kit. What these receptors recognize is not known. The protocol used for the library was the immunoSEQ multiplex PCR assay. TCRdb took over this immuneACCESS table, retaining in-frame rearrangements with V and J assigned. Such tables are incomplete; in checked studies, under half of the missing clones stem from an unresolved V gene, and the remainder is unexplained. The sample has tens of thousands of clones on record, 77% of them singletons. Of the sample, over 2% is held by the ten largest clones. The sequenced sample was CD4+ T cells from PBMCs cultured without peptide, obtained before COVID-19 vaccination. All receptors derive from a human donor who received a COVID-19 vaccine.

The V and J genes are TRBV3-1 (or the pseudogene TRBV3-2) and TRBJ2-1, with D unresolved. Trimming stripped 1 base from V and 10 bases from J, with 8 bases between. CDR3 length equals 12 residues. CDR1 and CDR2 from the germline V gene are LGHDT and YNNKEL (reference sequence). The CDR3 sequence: CASSQGSAEQFF. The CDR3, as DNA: TGTGCCAGCAGCCAAGGCAGCGCGGAGCAGTTCTTC.

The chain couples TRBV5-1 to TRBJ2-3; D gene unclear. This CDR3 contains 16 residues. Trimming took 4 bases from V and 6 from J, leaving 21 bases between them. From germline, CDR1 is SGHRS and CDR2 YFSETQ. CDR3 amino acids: CASSDPRALVVDTQYF. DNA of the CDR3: TGCGCCAGCAGCGACCCCCGGGCCCTGGTTGTGGATACGCAGTATTTT.

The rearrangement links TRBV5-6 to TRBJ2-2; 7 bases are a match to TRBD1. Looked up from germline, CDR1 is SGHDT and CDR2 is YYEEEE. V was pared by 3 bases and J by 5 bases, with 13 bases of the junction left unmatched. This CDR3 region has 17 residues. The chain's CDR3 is CASSSSFRQGTTGELFF. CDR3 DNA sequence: TGTGCCAGCAGCTCTTCTTTCCGACAGGGAACGACCGGGGAGCTGTTTTTT.

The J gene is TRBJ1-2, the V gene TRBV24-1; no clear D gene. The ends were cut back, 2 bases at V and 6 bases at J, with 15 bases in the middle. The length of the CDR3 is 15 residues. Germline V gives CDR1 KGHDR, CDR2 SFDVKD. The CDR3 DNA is TGTGCCACCAGTGATTCAAGGACGGGAGGAGATGGCTACACCTTC. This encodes CATSDSRTGGDGYTF.

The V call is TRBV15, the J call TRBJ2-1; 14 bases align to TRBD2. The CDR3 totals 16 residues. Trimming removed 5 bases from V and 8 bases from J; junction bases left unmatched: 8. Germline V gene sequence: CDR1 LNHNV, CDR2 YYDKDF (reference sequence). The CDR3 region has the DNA TGTGCCACCAGCTTACCGACTAGCGGGGGGGCGGATGAGCAGTTCTTC. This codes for CATSLPTSGGADEQFF. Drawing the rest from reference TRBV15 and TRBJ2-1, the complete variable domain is DAMVIQNPRYQVTQFGKPVTLSCSQTLNHNVMYWYQQKSSQAPKLLFHYYDKDFNNEADTPDNFQSRRPNTSFCFLDIRSPGLGDTAMYLCATSLPTSGGADEQFFGPGTRLTVL.

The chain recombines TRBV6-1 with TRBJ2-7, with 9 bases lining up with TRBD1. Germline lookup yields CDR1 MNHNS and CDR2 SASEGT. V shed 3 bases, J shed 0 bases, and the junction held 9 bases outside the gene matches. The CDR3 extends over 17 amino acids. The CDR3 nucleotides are TGTGCCAGCAGTGACACCCAAACAGGGGGCCGCTCCTACGAGCAGTACGTC. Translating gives CASSDTQTGGRSYEQYV.

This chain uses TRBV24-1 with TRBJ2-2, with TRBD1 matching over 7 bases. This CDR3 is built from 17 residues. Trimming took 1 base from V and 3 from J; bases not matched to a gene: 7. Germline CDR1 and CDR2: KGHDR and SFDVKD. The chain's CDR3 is CATSDFRQGVYTGELFF. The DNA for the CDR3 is TGTGCCACCAGTGATTTTAGGCAGGGGGTGTACACCGGGGAGCTGTTTTTT.

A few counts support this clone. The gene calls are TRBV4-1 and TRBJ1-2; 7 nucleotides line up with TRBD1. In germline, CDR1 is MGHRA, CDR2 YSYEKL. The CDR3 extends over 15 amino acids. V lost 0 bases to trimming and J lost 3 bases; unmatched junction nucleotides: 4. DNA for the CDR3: TGCGCCAGCAGCCAAGAGAGACAGGGTCACTATGGCTACACCTTC. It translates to CASSQERQGHYGYTF.

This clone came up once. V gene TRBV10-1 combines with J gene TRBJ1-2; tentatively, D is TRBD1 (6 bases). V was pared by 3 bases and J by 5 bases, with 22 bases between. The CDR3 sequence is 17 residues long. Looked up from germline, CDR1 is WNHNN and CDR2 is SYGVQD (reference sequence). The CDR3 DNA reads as TGCGCCAGCAGTGAAGCGGCAGGGATCGGGGGGGCATATGGCTACACCTTC. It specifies CASSEAAGIGGAYGYTF.

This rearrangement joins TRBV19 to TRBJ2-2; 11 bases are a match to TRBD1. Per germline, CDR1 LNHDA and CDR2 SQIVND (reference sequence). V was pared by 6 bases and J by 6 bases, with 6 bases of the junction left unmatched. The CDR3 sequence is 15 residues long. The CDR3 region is CASRTDRGQAGELFF. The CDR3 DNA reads TGTGCCAGTAGGACGGACAGGGGGCAAGCCGGGGAGCTGTTTTTT.

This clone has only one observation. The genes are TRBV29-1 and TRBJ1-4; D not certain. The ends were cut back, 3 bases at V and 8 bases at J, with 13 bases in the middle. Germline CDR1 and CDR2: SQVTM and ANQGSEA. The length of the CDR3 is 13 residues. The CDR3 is CSVDNGMGEKLFF. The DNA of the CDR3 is TGCAGCGTTGATAATGGGATGGGCGAAAAACTGTTTTTT.

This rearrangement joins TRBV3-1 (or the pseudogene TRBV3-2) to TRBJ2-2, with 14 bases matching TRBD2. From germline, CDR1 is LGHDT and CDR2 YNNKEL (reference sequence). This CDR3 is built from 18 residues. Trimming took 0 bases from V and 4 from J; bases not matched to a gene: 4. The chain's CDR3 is CASSQEGLAGGGTGELFF. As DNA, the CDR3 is TGTGCCAGCAGCCAAGAAGGACTAGCGGGGGGTGGCACCGGGGAGCTGTTTTTT.

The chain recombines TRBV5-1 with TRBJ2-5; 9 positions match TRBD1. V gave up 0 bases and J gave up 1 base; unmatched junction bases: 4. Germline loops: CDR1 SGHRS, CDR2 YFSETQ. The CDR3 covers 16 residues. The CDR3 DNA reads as TGCGCCAGCAGCTTGGATGGACAGGGGAGCCAAGAGACCCAGTACTTC. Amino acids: CASSLDGQGSQETQYF. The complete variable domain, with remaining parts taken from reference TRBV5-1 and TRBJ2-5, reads KAGVTQTPRYLIKTRGQQVTLSCSPISGHRSVSWYQQTPGQGLQFLFEYFSETQRNKGNFPGRFSGRQFSNSRSEMNVSTLELGDSALYLCASSLDGQGSQETQYFGPGTRLLVL.

DNA of the CDR3: TGCGCCAGCAGCGGGACTAGCGGGGCCCTCTCCTACAATGAGCAGTTCTTC. Translated, it gives CASSGTSGALSYNEQFF. This chain links TRBV5-1 with TRBJ2-1, with 13 nucleotides matching TRBD2. The CDR3 extends over 17 amino acids. The V gene's germline CDR1 is SGHRS and CDR2 YFSETQ. The ends lost 4 bases at V and 0 bases at J; junction bases unmatched: 4.

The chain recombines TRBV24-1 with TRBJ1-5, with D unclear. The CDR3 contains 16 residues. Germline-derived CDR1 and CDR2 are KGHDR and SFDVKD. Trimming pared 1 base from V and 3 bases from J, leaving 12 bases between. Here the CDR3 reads CATSDLSTPFNQPQHF. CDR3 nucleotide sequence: TGTGCCACCAGTGATTTAAGCACCCCTTTCAATCAGCCCCAGCATTTT.

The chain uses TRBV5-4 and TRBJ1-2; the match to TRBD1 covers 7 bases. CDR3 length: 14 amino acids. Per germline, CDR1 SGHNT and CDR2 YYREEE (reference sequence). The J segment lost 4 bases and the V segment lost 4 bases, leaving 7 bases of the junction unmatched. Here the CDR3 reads CASSTITGAYGYTF. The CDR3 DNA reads TGTGCCAGCAGCACGATTACAGGGGCCTATGGCTACACCTTC.

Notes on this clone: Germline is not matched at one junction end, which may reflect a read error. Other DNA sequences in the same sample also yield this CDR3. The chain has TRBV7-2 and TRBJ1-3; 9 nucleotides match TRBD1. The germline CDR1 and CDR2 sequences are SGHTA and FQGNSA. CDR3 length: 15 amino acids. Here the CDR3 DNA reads TGTGCCAGCAGCTCCTGGGGACAGGGAGGAAACACTATATATTTT. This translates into CASSSWGQGGNTIYF.

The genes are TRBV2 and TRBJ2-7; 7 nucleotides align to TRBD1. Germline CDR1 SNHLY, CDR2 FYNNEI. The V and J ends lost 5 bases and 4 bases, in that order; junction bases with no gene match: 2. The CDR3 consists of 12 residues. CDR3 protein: CASSRQGYEQYV. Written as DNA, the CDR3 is TGTGCCAGCAGTAGACAGGGATACGAGCAGTACGTC.

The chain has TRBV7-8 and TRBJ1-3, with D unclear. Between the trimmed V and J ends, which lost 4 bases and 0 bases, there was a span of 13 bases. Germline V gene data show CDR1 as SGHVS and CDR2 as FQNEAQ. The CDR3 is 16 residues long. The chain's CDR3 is CASSWILGNSGNTIYF. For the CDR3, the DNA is TGTGCCAGCAGCTGGATATTAGGAAACTCTGGAAACACCATATATTTT. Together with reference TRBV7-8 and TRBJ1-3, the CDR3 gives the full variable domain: GAGVSQSPRYKVAKRGQDVALRCDPISGHVSLFWYQQALGQGPEFLTYFQNEAQLDKSGLPSDRFFAERPEGSVSTLKIQRTQQEDSAVYLCASSWILGNSGNTIYFGEGSWLTVV.

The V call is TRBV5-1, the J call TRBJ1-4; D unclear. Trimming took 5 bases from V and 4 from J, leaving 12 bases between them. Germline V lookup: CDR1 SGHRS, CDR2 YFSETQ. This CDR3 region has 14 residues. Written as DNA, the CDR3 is TGCGCCAGCAGAGGAGTCGGCATTAATGAAAAACTGTTTTTT. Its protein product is CASRGVGINEKLFF.

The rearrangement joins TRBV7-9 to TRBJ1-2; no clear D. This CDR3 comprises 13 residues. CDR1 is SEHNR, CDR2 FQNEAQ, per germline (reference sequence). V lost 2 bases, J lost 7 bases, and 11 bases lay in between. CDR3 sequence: CASSLSSSGGYTF. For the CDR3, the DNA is TGTGCCAGCAGCTTAAGTTCTAGCGGTGGCTACACCTTC.

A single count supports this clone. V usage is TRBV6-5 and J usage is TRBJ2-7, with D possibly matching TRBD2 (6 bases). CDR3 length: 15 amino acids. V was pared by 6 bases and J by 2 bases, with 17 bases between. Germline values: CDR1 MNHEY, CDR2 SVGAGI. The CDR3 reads CASSPDPGLPYEQYV. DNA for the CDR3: TGTGCCAGCAGCCCAGACCCGGGACTGCCCTACGAGCAGTACGTC.

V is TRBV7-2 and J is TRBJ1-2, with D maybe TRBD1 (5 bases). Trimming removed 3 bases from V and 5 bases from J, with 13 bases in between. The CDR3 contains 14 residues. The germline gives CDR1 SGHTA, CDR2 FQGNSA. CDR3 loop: CASSFGTVGYGYTF. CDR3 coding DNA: TGTGCCAGCAGCTTCGGGACGGTGGGGTATGGCTACACCTTC.

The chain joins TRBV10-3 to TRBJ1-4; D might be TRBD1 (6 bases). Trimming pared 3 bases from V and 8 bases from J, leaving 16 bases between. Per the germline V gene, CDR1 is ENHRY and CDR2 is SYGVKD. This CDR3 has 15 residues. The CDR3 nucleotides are TGTGCCATCAGTGAAGGGGGGGGCTTGGGAGAAAAACTGTTTTTT. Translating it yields CAISEGGGLGEKLFF.

In DNA, the CDR3 is TGTGCCAGCAGTGACAGGGGGCCCCTCACCGGGGAGCTGTTTTTT. It is translated as CASSDRGPLTGELFF. The chain combines TRBV6-6 with TRBJ2-2; 10 bases match TRBD1. Unmatched junction bases numbered 4, after V lost 5 bases and J lost 4 bases. This CDR3 is 15 amino acids long. Germline loops: CDR1 MNHNY, CDR2 SVGAGI (reference sequence).

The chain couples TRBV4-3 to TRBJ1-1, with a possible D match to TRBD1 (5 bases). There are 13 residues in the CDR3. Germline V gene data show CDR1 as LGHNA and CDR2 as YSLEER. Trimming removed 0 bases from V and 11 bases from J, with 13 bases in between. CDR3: CASSQETSRGAFF. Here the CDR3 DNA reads TGCGCCAGCAGCCAAGAAACTTCCCGGGGGGCTTTCTTT.

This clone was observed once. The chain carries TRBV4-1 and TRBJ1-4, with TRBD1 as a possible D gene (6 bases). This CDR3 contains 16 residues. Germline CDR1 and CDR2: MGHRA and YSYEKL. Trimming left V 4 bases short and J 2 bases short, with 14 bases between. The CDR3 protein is CASSLSQGSTNEKLFF. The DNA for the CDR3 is TGCGCCAGCAGCCTTTCACAGGGTTCTACTAATGAAAAACTGTTTTTT.

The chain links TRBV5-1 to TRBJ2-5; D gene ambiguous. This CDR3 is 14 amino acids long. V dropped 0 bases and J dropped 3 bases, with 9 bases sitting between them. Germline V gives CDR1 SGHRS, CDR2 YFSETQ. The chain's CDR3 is CASSLAAVKETQYF. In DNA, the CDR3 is TGCGCCAGCAGCTTGGCCGCTGTAAAAGAGACCCAGTACTTC. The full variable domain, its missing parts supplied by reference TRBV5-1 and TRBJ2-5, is KAGVTQTPRYLIKTRGQQVTLSCSPISGHRSVSWYQQTPGQGLQFLFEYFSETQRNKGNFPGRFSGRQFSNSRSEMNVSTLELGDSALYLCASSLAAVKETQYFGPGTRLLVL.

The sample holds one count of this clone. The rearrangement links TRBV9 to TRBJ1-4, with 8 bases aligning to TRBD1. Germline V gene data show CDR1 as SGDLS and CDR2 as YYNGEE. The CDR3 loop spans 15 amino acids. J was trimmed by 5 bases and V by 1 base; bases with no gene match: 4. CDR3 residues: CASSVRTGQNEKLFF. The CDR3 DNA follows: TGTGCCAGCAGCGTAAGGACAGGGCAGAATGAAAAACTGTTTTTT. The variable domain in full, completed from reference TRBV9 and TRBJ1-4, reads DSGVTQTPKHLITATGQRVTLRCSPRSGDLSVYWYQQSLDQGLQFLIQYYNGEERAKGNILERFSAQQFPDLHSELNLSSLELGDSALYFCASSVRTGQNEKLFFGSGTQLSVL.